The present TCR beta chain was sequenced within a study of response to subunit inactivated influenza vaccine. TCRdb recomputed calls from the RT-PCR reads with MiXCR, one row per CDR3 protein. The repertoire consists of over 400,000 distinct CDR3 sequences, with over 10% occurring once and the leading ten covering around 13%. Notes on the study in general: Each seasonal flu vaccination may recruit only limited new T cells, authors suggested.

This CDR3 region has 14 residues. V shed 6 bases and J 10 bases; nucleotides not matched to a gene: 9. The germline gives CDR1 SGHDT, CDR2 YYEEEE. The sample holds a few counts of this clonotype. Its antigen is undetermined. The chain couples TRBV5-6 to TRBJ1-4; 10 nucleotides match TRBD1. The source was PBMCs from blood, collected more than 35 days after vaccination. The receptor was isolated from a man aged 50 to 60 who received an inactivated influenza vaccine. The CDR3 region is CASTMDRDRGKLFF. The CDR3 region has the DNA TGTGCCAGCACCATGGACCGGGACAGGGGAAAACTGTTTTTT.